Below are 15 T cell receptor beta chains sequenced from a single sample in a study of cytomegalovirus exposure and HLA in healthy donors. PCR used 60 Vbeta primers and 13 Jbeta primers. Here immunoSEQ multiplex PCR was the method, and the copy in TCRdb shows in-frame clones only, minus some. The data contain fewer than 140,000 clones, about 75% of them singletons. The sample consisted of PBMCs. The receptors shown here come from a male donor in good health and CMV-seropositive.

This clone was observed a few times. This sequence joins TRBV15 and TRBJ2-7; 8 positions match TRBD2. Germline V lookup: CDR1 LNHNV, CDR2 YYDKDF (reference sequence). J lost 9 bases, V lost 6 bases, and 7 bases had no gene match. This CDR3 spans 12 amino acids. The CDR3 reads CATSDAGGRQYF. The CDR3 DNA sequence: TGTGCCACCAGTGATGCGGGGGGAAGGCAGTACTTC.

The chain uses TRBV7-9 and TRBJ1-2, with D unresolved. This CDR3 region has 11 residues. V lost 6 bases and J lost 8, with 10 bases in between. Germline V gene lookup returns CDR1 SEHNR and CDR2 FQNEAQ (reference sequence). CDR3 sequence (DNA): TGTGCCAGCAGTTCATACGGGGGCTACACCTTC. It codes for CASSSYGGYTF.

This rearrangement joins TRBV7-9 to TRBJ2-1; 8 bases align to TRBD1. The CDR3 is made up of 15 amino acids. V was clipped by 4 bases and J by 0 bases; unmatched bases: 2. CDR1 and CDR2 (germline): SEHNR, FQNEAQ (reference sequence). The DNA of the CDR3 is TGTGCCAGCAGCTCGGGACAGGTCTCCTACAATGAGCAGTTCTTC. It encodes CASSSGQVSYNEQFF.

The chain joins TRBV4-1 to TRBJ2-2, with TRBD2 identical over 8 bases. The CDR3 extends over 16 amino acids. V was pared by 4 bases and J by 2 bases, with 6 bases of the junction left unmatched. Per germline, CDR1 MGHRA and CDR2 YSYEKL. The CDR3 DNA reads as TGCGCCAGCAGCCCTCTAGCGGGTCCCAACACCGGGGAGCTGTTTTTT. It is translated as CASSPLAGPNTGELFF.

J is TRBJ2-6 and V is TRBV13; 7 nucleotides match TRBD1. The germline V gene has CDR1 PRHDT and CDR2 FYEKMQ (reference sequence). J gave up 3 bases and V 5 bases, and 4 bases lay outside the gene matches. CDR3 length equals 15 residues. As DNA, the CDR3 is TGTGCCAGCAGCAGACAGGGTAATGGGGCCAACGTCCTGACTTTC. It yields the protein CASSRQGNGANVLTF.

The V call is TRBV29-1, the J call TRBJ2-7; tentative D call: TRBD1 (6 bases). The V gene's germline CDR1 is SQVTM and CDR2 ANQGSEA. The V gene lost 0 bases and the J gene lost 5 bases, with 26 bases spanning the gap. This CDR3 contains 18 residues. The CDR3 DNA is TGCAGCGTTGAAGAGACAGGAATGTCGCACTTCGCGGTCAACGAGCAGTACTTC. Translating gives CSVEETGMSHFAVNEQYF.

This chain joins TRBV28 and TRBJ2-3; D is uncertain. Between the trimmed V and J ends, which lost 3 bases and 8 bases, there was a span of 3 bases. Germline CDR1 and CDR2: MDHEN and SYDVKM. This CDR3 is built from 10 residues. The CDR3 DNA sequence: TGTGCCAGCAGTTTCGGTACGCAGTATTTT. Protein sequence: CASSFGTQYF.

The chain couples TRBV6-8 to TRBJ2-7; TRBD2 aligns across 13 bases. Germline CDR1 is MNHGY and CDR2 is SAAAGT. Trimming removed 6 bases from V and 4 bases from J; junction bases left unmatched: 3. CDR3 size: 14 residues. The CDR3 loop reads CASSKGLAGYEQYF. In DNA form, the CDR3 reads TGTGCCAGCAGCAAGGGACTAGCGGGGTACGAGCAGTACTTC.

The chain links TRBV4-3 to TRBJ2-7; TRBD1 aligns across 11 bases. The CDR3 is made up of 16 amino acids. Unmatched junction bases numbered 7, after V lost 0 bases and J lost 6 bases. Germline assignment: CDR1 LGHNA and CDR2 YSLEER. The DNA for the CDR3 is TGCGCCAGCAGCCAAGATTACTTCGGGACAGGGGGCGAGCAGTACTTC. Translation gives CASSQDYFGTGGEQYF.

This clone was counted between two and nine times. J is TRBJ1-1 and V is TRBV6-6; no reliable D call. The germline V gene has CDR1 MNHNY and CDR2 SVGAGI (reference sequence). V lost 8 bases and J 2 bases, leaving 21 bases between the germline ends. The CDR3 totals 16 residues. CDR3 protein: CASGDRARGPNTEAFF. The CDR3 nucleotides read TGTGCCAGCGGCGATCGGGCGCGGGGTCCTAACACTGAAGCTTTCTTT.

The chain has TRBV7-9 and TRBJ2-7, with 10 bases identical to TRBD2. Unmatched junction bases numbered 10, after V lost 5 bases and J lost 0 bases. This CDR3 region has 17 residues. Germline V CDR1 and CDR2: SEHNR, FQNEAQ (reference sequence). CDR3 residues: CASSPNPTSGSSYEQYF. The CDR3, as DNA: TGTGCCAGCAGCCCTAACCCGACTAGCGGGTCCTCCTACGAGCAGTACTTC.

CDR3 DNA sequence: TGCAGCGTTGAGGGACAGGGGGGGATTGAAGAGCAGTACTTC. It yields the protein CSVEGQGGIEEQYF. The rearrangement joins TRBV29-1 to TRBJ2-7; 11 bases map to TRBD1. The trim removed 3 bases at V and 7 bases at J, leaving 8 bases unmatched. Germline CDR1 and CDR2: SQVTM and ANQGSEA. The CDR3 spans 14 residues.

This chain joins TRBV10-3 and TRBJ1-2, with TRBD1 identical over 7 bases. CDR3 length: 13 amino acids. The germline CDR1 and CDR2 sequences are ENHRY and SYGVKD. The J segment lost 6 bases and the V segment lost 3 bases, leaving 4 bases of the junction unmatched. CDR3 amino acids: CAISEFQGDGYTF. CDR3 nucleotides: TGTGCCATCAGTGAATTCCAGGGGGATGGCTACACCTTC.

This chain uses TRBV7-9 with TRBJ2-1; D not resolved. Trimming pared 4 bases from V and 2 bases from J, leaving 3 bases between. This CDR3 has 12 amino acids. Germline values: CDR1 SEHNR, CDR2 FQNEAQ (reference sequence). The CDR3, as DNA: TGTGCCAGCAGCTACACCTACAATGAGCAGTTCTTC. This codes for CASSYTYNEQFF.

The chain couples TRBV7-3 to TRBJ2-3; D is unclear. Looked up from germline, CDR1 is SGHTA and CDR2 is FQGTGA. V was trimmed by 2 bases and J by 6 bases, leaving 6 bases between them. The CDR3 sequence is 12 residues long. CDR3 protein: CASSLYADTQYF. CDR3 coding DNA: TGTGCCAGCAGCTTATACGCGGATACGCAGTATTTT.